This is a list of T cell receptor beta chains from one sample in a study of patients and donors after allogeneic stem cell transplantation. TCRdb independently ran MiXCR on the RT-PCR reads; one entry per CDR3 protein. Among 200,000 to 250,000 distinct CDR3 sequences listed, roughly an eighth were seen once. Sequencing was performed on blood, either unsorted or a sorted T cell fraction (not recorded which). These receptors were obtained from a human donor who was either an allogeneic HSCT recipient or a stem cell or donor lymphocyte infusion donor (not recorded which). It is not recorded whose cells these are; they may come from a transplant donor. CDR3s include the opening cysteine and the closing phenylalanine or tryptophan. The D gene is left open where the match is weak. Expanded clones are given a class, and other clones once, few, many or no size at all.

J: TRBJ1-2; length: 15; D: TRBD1; V: TRBV7-9; size: NA; CDR3: CASSGPGQPNYGYTF; DNA: TGTGCCAGCAGCGGACCGGGACAGCCTAACTATGGCTACACCTTC
J: TRBJ2-7; length: 14; D: NA; V: TRBV12-5; size: many; CDR3: CASGRDVAAGEQYF; DNA: TGTGCTAGTGGTCGGGATGTGGCGGCTGGCGAGCAGTACTTC
J: TRBJ1-2; length: 14; D: NA; V: TRBV5-1; size: few; CDR3: CASTAFLQNYGYTF; DNA: TGCGCCAGCACCGCCTTCCTCCAGAACTATGGCTACACCTTC
J: TRBJ1-2; length: 17; D: NA; V: TRBV6-5; size: many; CDR3: CASSYSRRGRVLNGYTF; DNA: TGTGCCAGCAGTTACTCGAGGAGGGGTCGAGTCTTGAATGGCTACACCTTC
J: TRBJ2-5; length: 15; D: TRBD1; V: TRBV5-1; size: many; CDR3: CASSFTTGDGETQYF; DNA: TGCGCCAGCAGCTTTACGACAGGGGATGGAGAGACCCAGTACTTC
J: TRBJ2-3; length: 13; D: NA; V: TRBV11-2; size: many; CDR3: CASSLQGTDTQYF; DNA: TGTGCCAGCAGCTTACAGGGCACAGATACGCAGTATTTT
J: TRBJ2-5; length: 16; D: TRBD2; V: TRBV6-1; size: NA; CDR3: CASSGWTSGKGETQYF; DNA: TGTGCCAGCAGTGGTTGGACTAGCGGGAAGGGAGAGACCCAGTACTTC
J: TRBJ2-7; length: 14; D: TRBD2; V: TRBV27; size: few; CDR3: CASSPGLAIDEQYF; DNA: TGTGCCAGCAGCCCGGGACTAGCGATCGACGAGCAGTACTTC
J: TRBJ2-2; length: 16; D: TRBD2; V: TRBV13; size: few; CDR3: CASSFELAGVNGELFF; DNA: TGTGCCAGCAGCTTTGAACTAGCGGGAGTGAACGGGGAGCTGTTTTTT
J: TRBJ1-2; length: 15; D: NA; V: TRBV4-2; size: NA; CDR3: CASSQVQGSGYGYTF; DNA: TGTGCCAGCAGCCAGGTACAGGGCAGCGGCTATGGCTACACCTTC
J: TRBJ1-5; length: 13; D: NA; V: TRBV20-1; size: NA; CDR3: CSADGDYTQPQHF; DNA: TGCAGTGCCGACGGAGATTATACTCAGCCCCAGCATTTT
J: TRBJ1-4; length: 14; D: TRBD1; V: TRBV9; size: few; CDR3: CASSARMTGEKLFF; DNA: TGTGCCAGCAGCGCCCGGATGACAGGGGAAAAACTGTTTTTT
J: TRBJ2-2; length: 18; D: TRBD1; V: TRBV4-3; size: medium-sized; CDR3: CASSPGPGQRTNTGELFF; DNA: TGCGCCAGCAGCCCTGGTCCGGGACAGCGCACGAACACCGGGGAGCTGTTTTTT
J: TRBJ1-1; length: 14; D: NA; V: TRBV3-1; size: few; CDR3: CASSLSPPNTEAFF; DNA: TGTGCCAGCAGCCTAAGTCCCCCGAACACTGAAGCTTTCTTT
J: TRBJ2-3; length: 15; D: TRBD2; V: TRBV20-1; size: NA; CDR3: CSASPSGTSTDTQYF; DNA: TGCAGTGCTAGCCCTAGCGGAACTAGCACAGATACGCAGTATTTT
J: TRBJ2-4; length: 16; D: NA; V: TRBV9; size: many; CDR3: CASSPGSTLAKNIQYF; DNA: TGTGCCAGCAGCCCCGGGTCGACTCTAGCCAAAAACATTCAGTACTTC
J: TRBJ2-1; length: 15; D: NA; V: TRBV12-3/TRBV12-4; size: NA; CDR3: CASSPRLVSHNEQFF; DNA: TGTGCCAGCAGCCCAAGACTAGTGTCCCACAATGAGCAGTTCTTC
J: TRBJ1-1; length: 15; D: NA; V: TRBV15; size: few; CDR3: CATSRDRIGGMEAFF; DNA: TGTGCCACCAGCAGAGATCGGATCGGGGGTATGGAAGCTTTCTTT
J: TRBJ2-5; length: 15; D: NA; V: TRBV15; size: NA; CDR3: CATSREPGRRETQYF; DNA: TGTGCCACCAGCAGAGAACCAGGGCGACGAGAGACCCAGTACTTC
J: TRBJ1-4; length: 14; D: TRBD1; V: TRBV7-6; size: many; CDR3: CASSLVQGGEKLFF; DNA: TGTGCCAGCAGCTTAGTACAGGGGGGCGAAAAACTGTTTTTT
J: TRBJ1-2; length: 14; D: TRBD1; V: TRBV11-2; size: few; CDR3: CASSRGTGEHGYTF; DNA: TGTGCCAGCAGCCGCGGGACAGGGGAACATGGCTACACCTTC
J: TRBJ1-4; length: 17; D: NA; V: TRBV7-8; size: many; CDR3: CASSSPMLQVWDEKLFF; DNA: TGTGCCAGCAGCTCCCCCATGCTTCAAGTATGGGATGAAAAACTGTTTTTT
J: TRBJ2-5; length: 13; D: NA; V: TRBV5-6; size: NA; CDR3: CASSLRSKETQYF; DNA: TGTGCCAGCAGCTTGCGATCGAAAGAGACCCAGTACTTC
J: TRBJ1-2; length: 14; D: TRBD1; V: TRBV4-3; size: NA; CDR3: CASSQQGGYYGYTF; DNA: TGCGCCAGCAGCCAACAGGGGGGATACTATGGCTACACCTTC
J: TRBJ2-5; length: 11; D: NA; V: TRBV20-1; size: few; CDR3: CSADHQETQYF; DNA: TGCAGTGCTGACCACCAAGAGACCCAGTACTTC
J: TRBJ1-5; length: 12; D: NA; V: TRBV7-2; size: NA; CDR3: CASSLDILPQHF; DNA: TGTGCCAGCAGCCTCGACATCTTACCCCAGCATTTT
J: TRBJ2-5; length: 14; D: NA; V: TRBV5-1; size: many; CDR3: CASSGGHPAETQYF; DNA: TGCGCCAGCAGCGGGGGTCACCCAGCCGAGACCCAGTACTTC
J: TRBJ1-1; length: 15; D: TRBD1; V: TRBV5-1; size: NA; CDR3: CASSLSGTGHLKAFF; DNA: TGCGCCAGCAGCCTGTCCGGGACAGGGCATTTGAAAGCTTTCTTT
J: TRBJ2-7; length: 14; D: TRBD1; V: TRBV6-1; size: NA; CDR3: CASSTGQWDYEQYF; DNA: TGTGCCAGCAGTACGGGACAGTGGGACTACGAGCAGTACTTC
J: TRBJ1-5; length: 15; D: NA; V: TRBV6-1; size: few; CDR3: CASRTTEWGNQPQHF; DNA: TGTGCCAGCAGAACGACAGAGTGGGGGAATCAGCCCCAGCATTTT
J: TRBJ2-5; length: 11; D: NA; V: TRBV7-2; size: many; CDR3: CASSPIETQYF; DNA: TGTGCCAGCAGCCCAATAGAGACCCAGTACTTC
J: TRBJ1-1; length: 16; D: NA; V: TRBV9; size: few; CDR3: CASSVRGFGLNTEAFF; DNA: TGTGCCAGCAGCGTAAGGGGCTTCGGCTTGAACACTGAAGCTTTCTTT
J: TRBJ2-3; length: 13; D: TRBD1; V: TRBV10-3; size: NA; CDR3: CAIRTGGTDTQYF; DNA: TGTGCCATCAGGACAGGGGGGACAGATACGCAGTATTTT
J: TRBJ1-6; length: 14; D: NA; V: TRBV5-1; size: many; CDR3: CASSLEKGNSPLHF; DNA: TGCGCCAGCAGCTTGGAGAAGGGAAATTCACCCCTCCACTTT
J: TRBJ1-6; length: 16; D: NA; V: TRBV25-1; size: NA; CDR3: CASSESGGAHNSPLHF; DNA: TGTGCCAGCAGTGAATCAGGAGGCGCCCATAATTCACCCCTCCACTTT
J: TRBJ2-5; length: 13; D: NA; V: TRBV4-2; size: many; CDR3: CASSQFGAETQYF; DNA: TGTGCCAGCAGCCAGTTCGGGGCAGAGACCCAGTACTTC